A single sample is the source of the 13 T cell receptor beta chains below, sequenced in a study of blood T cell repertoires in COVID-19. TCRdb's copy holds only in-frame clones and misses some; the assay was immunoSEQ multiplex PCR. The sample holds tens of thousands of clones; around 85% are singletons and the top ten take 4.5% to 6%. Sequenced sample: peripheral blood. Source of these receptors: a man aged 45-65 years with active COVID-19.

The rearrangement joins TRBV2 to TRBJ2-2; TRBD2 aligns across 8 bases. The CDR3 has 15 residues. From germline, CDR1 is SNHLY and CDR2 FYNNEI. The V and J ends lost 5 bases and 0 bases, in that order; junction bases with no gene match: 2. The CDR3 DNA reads TGTGCCAGCAGTAGACTAGCGACGAACACCGGGGAGCTGTTTTTT. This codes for CASSRLATNTGELFF.

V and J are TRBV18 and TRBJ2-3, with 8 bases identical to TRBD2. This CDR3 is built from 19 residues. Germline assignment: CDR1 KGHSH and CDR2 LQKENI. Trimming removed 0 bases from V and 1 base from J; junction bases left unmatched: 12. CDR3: CASSPPLAGYRPGTDTQYF. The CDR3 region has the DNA TGTGCCAGCTCACCACCCCTAGCGGGTTATCGCCCAGGCACAGATACGCAGTATTTT.

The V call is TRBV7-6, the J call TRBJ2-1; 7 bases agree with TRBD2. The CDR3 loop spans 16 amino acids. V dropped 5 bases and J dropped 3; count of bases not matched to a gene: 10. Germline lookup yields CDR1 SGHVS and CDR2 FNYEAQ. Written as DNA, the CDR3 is TGTGCCAGCAGCCTCCCGGCGGGGGTACACTACAATGAGCAGTTCTTC. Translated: CASSLPAGVHYNEQFF.

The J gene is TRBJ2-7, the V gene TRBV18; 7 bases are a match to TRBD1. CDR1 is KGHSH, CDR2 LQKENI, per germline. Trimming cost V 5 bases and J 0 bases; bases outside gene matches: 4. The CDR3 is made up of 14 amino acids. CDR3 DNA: TGTGCCAGCTCAAACCGGGACAGCTCCTACGAGCAGTACTTC. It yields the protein CASSNRDSSYEQYF.

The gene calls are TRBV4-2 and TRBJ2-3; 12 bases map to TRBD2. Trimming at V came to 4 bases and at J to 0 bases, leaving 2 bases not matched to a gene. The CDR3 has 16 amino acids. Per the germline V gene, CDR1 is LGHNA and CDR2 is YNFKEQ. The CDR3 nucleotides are TGTGCCAGCAGCCGCCTAGCGGGAGGGAGCACAGATACGCAGTATTTT. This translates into CASSRLAGGSTDTQYF.

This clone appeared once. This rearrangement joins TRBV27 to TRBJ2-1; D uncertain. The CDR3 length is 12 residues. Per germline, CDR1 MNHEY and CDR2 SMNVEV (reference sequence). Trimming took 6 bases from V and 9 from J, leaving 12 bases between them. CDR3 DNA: TGTGCCAGCAGCCATAGATTCGGTGAGCAGTTCTTC. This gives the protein CASSHRFGEQFF.

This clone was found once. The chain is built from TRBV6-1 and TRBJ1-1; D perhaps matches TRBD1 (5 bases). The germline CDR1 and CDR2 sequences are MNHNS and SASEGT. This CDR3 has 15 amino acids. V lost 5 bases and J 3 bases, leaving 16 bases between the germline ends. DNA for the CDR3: TGTGCCAGCAGTTTTAAGGGGCGCGGGGACACTGAAGCTTTCTTT. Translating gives CASSFKGRGDTEAFF.

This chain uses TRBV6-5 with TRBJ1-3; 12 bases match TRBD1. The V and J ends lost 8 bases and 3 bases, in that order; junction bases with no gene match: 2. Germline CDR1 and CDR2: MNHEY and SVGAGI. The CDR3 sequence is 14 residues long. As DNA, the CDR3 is TGTGCCAGCGGGACAGGGGGCTTTGGAAACACCATATATTTT. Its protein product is CASGTGGFGNTIYF.

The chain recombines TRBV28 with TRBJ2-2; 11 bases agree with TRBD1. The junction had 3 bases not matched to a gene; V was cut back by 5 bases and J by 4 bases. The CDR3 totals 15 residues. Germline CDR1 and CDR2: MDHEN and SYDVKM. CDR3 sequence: CASSGQGAGTGELFF. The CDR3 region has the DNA TGTGCCAGCAGTGGACAGGGGGCTGGCACCGGGGAGCTGTTTTTT.

The CDR3, as DNA: TGCAGCGTTGAGCGGGGGCTCGGCTATGGCTACACCTTC. Translating it yields CSVERGLGYGYTF. This sequence joins TRBV29-1 and TRBJ1-2, with D possibly TRBD1 on 6 matching bases. From germline, CDR1 is SQVTM and CDR2 ANQGSEA. The CDR3 has 13 amino acids. Trimming shortened V by 3 bases and J by 4 bases, and 12 bases separated the two germline ends.

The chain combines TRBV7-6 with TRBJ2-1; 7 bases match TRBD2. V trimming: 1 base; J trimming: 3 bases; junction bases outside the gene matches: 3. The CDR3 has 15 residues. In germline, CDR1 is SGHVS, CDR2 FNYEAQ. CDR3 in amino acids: CASSLEGRGYNEQFF. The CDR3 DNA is TGTGCCAGCAGCTTAGAAGGGAGGGGCTACAATGAGCAGTTCTTC.

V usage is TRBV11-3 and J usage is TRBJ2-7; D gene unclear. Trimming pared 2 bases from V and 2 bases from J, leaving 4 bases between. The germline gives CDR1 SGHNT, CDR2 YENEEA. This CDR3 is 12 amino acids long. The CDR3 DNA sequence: TGTGCCAGCAGCTTACATCCCTACGAGCAGTACTTC. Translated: CASSLHPYEQYF.

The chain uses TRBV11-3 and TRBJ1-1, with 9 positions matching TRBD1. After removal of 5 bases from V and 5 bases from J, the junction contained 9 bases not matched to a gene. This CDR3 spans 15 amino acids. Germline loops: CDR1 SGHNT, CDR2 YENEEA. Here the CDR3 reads CASSQRGTGSTEAFF. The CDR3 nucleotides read TGTGCCAGCAGCCAACGAGGGACAGGGAGTACTGAAGCTTTCTTT.